A single sample is the source of the 22 T cell receptor beta chains below, sequenced in a study of CD8 T cells in Susac syndrome. Random-hexamer reverse transcription was applied to about 0.5 to 1 ug RNA. TCRdb itself ran the immunoSEQ multiplex PCR reads through MiXCR, one entry per CDR3 protein. The table records about 430,000 distinct CDR3 sequences, approximately 85% of them present only once. The sequenced sample consisted of CD8+ T cells from PBMCs. The receptors derive from a human donor with multiple sclerosis.

This sequence joins TRBV30 and TRBJ2-7; tentative D call: TRBD2 (6 bases). From germline, CDR1 is GTSNPN and CDR2 SVGIG (reference sequence). The CDR3 is 14 amino acids. The V and J ends lost 0 bases and 3 bases respectively, with 12 bases between them. Here the CDR3 DNA reads TGTGCCTGGAGTGTAACCGGGAGCCTCTACGAGCAGTACTTC. As protein: CAWSVTGSLYEQYF.

The V gene is TRBV7-2, the J gene TRBJ2-7, with 9 bases that match TRBD2. This CDR3 spans 14 amino acids. CDR1 and CDR2 from the germline V gene are SGHTA and FQGNSA. V was pared by 5 bases and J by 3 bases, with 5 bases of the junction left unmatched. The DNA of the CDR3 is TGTGCCAGCAGCCACTGGACTAGCGACTACGAGCAGTACTTC. Its protein product is CASSHWTSDYEQYF.

This clonotype was detected only once. The rearrangement joins TRBV5-6 to TRBJ2-1, with D perhaps matching TRBD2 (6 bases). Germline CDR1 and CDR2: SGHDT and YYEEEE. This CDR3 comprises 17 residues. V was trimmed by 3 bases and J by 0 bases, leaving 16 bases between them. The CDR3 nucleotides read TGTGCCAGCAGCTATAGGGACTGGTTGAGCTCCTACAATGAGCAGTTCTTC. It translates to CASSYRDWLSSYNEQFF.

This chain uses TRBV2 with TRBJ2-7; weak D call: TRBD2 (6 bases). Germline CDR1 and CDR2: SNHLY and FYNNEI. CDR3 size: 14 residues. V lost 8 bases and J 7 bases, leaving 21 bases between the germline ends. The CDR3 spells CASGGDGILGEQYF. CDR3 DNA: TGTGCCAGCGGAGGGGACGGAATCCTCGGGGAGCAGTACTTC.

This chain links TRBV7-2 with TRBJ2-5; 9 bases match TRBD2. The ends lost 5 bases at V and 5 bases at J; junction bases unmatched: 9. This CDR3 is 15 amino acids long. CDR1 is SGHTA and CDR2 is FQGNSA in the germline V gene. The CDR3 loop reads CASSNDRAGGETQYF. The CDR3 region has the DNA TGTGCCAGCAGCAACGACAGGGCGGGAGGGGAGACCCAGTACTTC.

The rearrangement joins TRBV12-3 or TRBV12-4 to TRBJ2-2, with 8 bases matching TRBD1. After removal of 5 bases from V and 4 bases from J, the junction contained 6 bases not matched to a gene. The CDR3 runs 15 residues. The CDR3: CASSVQGGITGELFF. Here the CDR3 DNA reads TGTGCCAGCAGTGTACAGGGGGGAATCACCGGGGAGCTGTTTTTT.

J is TRBJ2-1 and V is TRBV7-9, with unresolved D. The CDR3 is made up of 13 amino acids. The V and J ends lost 6 bases and 9 bases respectively, with 15 bases between them. Germline CDR1 SEHNR, CDR2 FQNEAQ (reference sequence). The CDR3 loop is CASSRRGALEQFF. Written as DNA, the CDR3 is TGTGCCAGCAGTAGAAGAGGAGCTCTTGAGCAGTTCTTC. Filled out from reference TRBV7-9 and TRBJ2-1, the complete variable domain reads DTGVSQNPRHKITKRGQNVTFRCDPISEHNRLYWYRQTLGQGPEFLTYFQNEAQLEKSRLLSDRFSAERPKGSFSTLEIQRTEQGDSAMYLCASSRRGALEQFFGPGTRLTVL.

This clonotype turned up a few times. The rearrangement joins TRBV6-1 to TRBJ2-7, with D perhaps assigned TRBD1 or TRBD2 (6 bases each). CDR3 length equals 13 residues. V lost 6 bases and J lost 5, with 14 bases in between. The germline gives CDR1 MNHNS, CDR2 SASEGT. CDR3 loop: CASSPGAQNEQYF. The CDR3, as DNA: TGTGCCAGCAGCCCGGGGGCGCAAAACGAGCAGTACTTC.

As to this clonotype: A read error may produce the germline difference seen at one junction end. This chain joins TRBV13 and TRBJ2-2, with D perhaps matching TRBD1 or TRBD2 (5 bases each). There are 14 residues in the CDR3. Germline V lookup: CDR1 PRHDT, CDR2 FYEKMQ (reference sequence). This chain's CDR3 is CASSSGHITGERFF. The CDR3 nucleotides read TGTGCCAGCAGCTCCGGACATATCACCGGGGAGCGGTTTTTT.

CDR3 loop: CASSQDQGGDTQYF. In nucleotides, the CDR3 is TGCGCCAGCAGCCAAGATCAGGGCGGCGATACGCAGTATTTT. The V gene is TRBV4-1, the J gene TRBJ2-3; D is perhaps TRBD1 (5 bases). The V end was cut by 0 bases, the J end by 6 bases, with 10 bases between. The CDR3 is made up of 14 amino acids. Germline V gene data show CDR1 as MGHRA and CDR2 as YSYEKL.

J is TRBJ2-4 and V is TRBV27, with D possibly TRBD2 on 5 matching bases. The CDR3 runs to 15 residues. V was cut by 6 bases and J by 7 bases, with 19 bases left in between. Germline V gene lookup returns CDR1 MNHEY and CDR2 SMNVEV (reference sequence). The CDR3 sequence is CASSFSGVQGNIQYF. The CDR3 DNA is TGTGCCAGCAGCTTCTCCGGGGTCCAAGGGAACATTCAGTACTTC.

The table lists this clonotype with a count of one. The rearrangement links TRBV19 to TRBJ2-5, with D perhaps TRBD1 or TRBD2 (5 bases each). Trimming shortened V by 3 bases and J by 0 bases, and 14 bases separated the two germline ends. Germline CDR1 LNHDA, CDR2 SQIVND (reference sequence). This CDR3 contains 16 residues. This CDR3 is CASSIRGPEYQETQYF. The CDR3 DNA follows: TGTGCCAGTAGTATTAGGGGACCGGAGTACCAAGAGACCCAGTACTTC.

This rearrangement joins TRBV4-1 to TRBJ1-1; unclear D gene. CDR1 is MGHRA and CDR2 is YSYEKL in the germline V gene. V was shortened by 5 bases and J by 1 base, with 14 bases between the two germline ends. This CDR3 spans 15 amino acids. The CDR3 sequence: CASSGSGGGNTEAFF. The CDR3 nucleotides read TGCGCCAGCAGCGGGTCGGGAGGCGGGAACACTGAAGCTTTCTTT.

V is TRBV5-1 and J is TRBJ1-2, with D unresolved. The germline CDR1 and CDR2 sequences are SGHRS and YFSETQ. The V and J ends lost 1 base and 1 base respectively, with 14 bases between them. The CDR3 has 16 residues. The chain's CDR3 is CASSLLSGEDNYGYTF. The DNA for the CDR3 is TGCGCCAGCAGCTTGTTGAGCGGGGAGGATAACTATGGCTACACCTTC. Full variable domain (outside the CDR3, taken from reference TRBV5-1 and TRBJ1-2): KAGVTQTPRYLIKTRGQQVTLSCSPISGHRSVSWYQQTPGQGLQFLFEYFSETQRNKGNFPGRFSGRQFSNSRSEMNVSTLELGDSALYLCASSLLSGEDNYGYTFGSGTRLTVV.

The rearrangement uses TRBV12-3 or TRBV12-4 and TRBJ1-1; D not certain. V lost 3 bases, J lost 6 bases, and 8 bases lay in between. The CDR3 is 12 amino acids. The CDR3 sequence is CASSFASPEAFF. The CDR3 DNA reads TGTGCCAGCAGTTTTGCCTCACCTGAAGCTTTCTTT.

The chain has TRBV27 and TRBJ2-7; D gene ambiguous. The CDR3 has 14 amino acids. The germline CDR1 and CDR2 sequences are MNHEY and SMNVEV (reference sequence). V lost 0 bases, J lost 2 bases, and 8 bases lay in between. CDR3 sequence reads: CASSLSFTAYEQYF. The CDR3 nucleotides are TGTGCCAGCAGTTTATCCTTCACAGCCTACGAGCAGTACTTC.

This clonotype turned up a few times. J is TRBJ1-2 and V is TRBV6-5; D is possibly TRBD1 (5 bases). The CDR3 extends over 15 amino acids. The V and J ends lost 5 bases and 1 base respectively, with 14 bases between them. The germline gives CDR1 MNHEY, CDR2 SVGAGI. CDR3 sequence (DNA): TGTGCCAGCAGTCACTACGACAGACTTAACTATGGCTACACCTTC. Translated: CASSHYDRLNYGYTF.

The chain links TRBV11-1 to TRBJ2-2, with TRBD2 matching 11 bases. Germline V gene data show CDR1 as SGHAT and CDR2 as FQDESV (reference sequence). The CDR3 has 21 residues. The trim removed 5 bases at V and 5 bases at J, leaving 22 bases unmatched. CDR3 region: CASSNNVQGRLLAGETGELFF. The CDR3 DNA is TGTGCCAGCAGCAATAATGTCCAGGGGAGATTACTAGCGGGAGAGACCGGGGAGCTGTTTTTT. Full variable domain (missing parts from reference TRBV11-1 and TRBJ2-2): EAEVAQSPRYKITEKSQAVAFWCDPISGHATLYWYRQILGQGPELLVQFQDESVVDDSQLPKDRFSAERLKGVDSTLKIQPAELGDSAMYLCASSNNVQGRLLAGETGELFFGEGSRLTVL.

The chain has TRBV6-1 and TRBJ1-2; D is unresolved. CDR3 length: 16 amino acids. In germline, CDR1 is MNHNS, CDR2 SASEGT. Trimming stripped 0 bases from V and 4 bases from J, with 15 bases between. CDR3 in DNA: TGTGCCAGCAGTGAAGCTCCGACGGAAGAATTCTATGGCTACACCTTC. Translation gives CASSEAPTEEFYGYTF.

The rearrangement joins TRBV6-1 to TRBJ2-7, with 7 bases matching TRBD2. This CDR3 contains 15 residues. Germline trimming cut 4 bases from V and 4 bases from J; bases unmatched to any gene: 10. Germline CDR1 and CDR2: MNHNS and SASEGT. DNA for the CDR3: TGTGCCAGCAGTGGGGCGGGCGGGAGCTGGTACGAGCAGTACTTC. It yields the protein CASSGAGGSWYEQYF.

V usage is TRBV2 and J usage is TRBJ2-5; TRBD2 matches at 8 bases. The germline V gene encodes CDR1 SNHLY and CDR2 FYNNEI. The CDR3 has 14 residues. Trimming at V came to 2 bases and at J to 3 bases, leaving 2 bases not matched to a gene. The CDR3 nucleotides are TGTGCCAGCAGTGAACTCGGGGGGGAAGAGACCCAGTACTTC. Its protein is CASSELGGEETQYF.

This chain connects TRBV15 to TRBJ2-1; 11 bases are a match to TRBD2. Germline CDR1 is LNHNV and CDR2 is YYDKDF (reference sequence). The CDR3 runs to 15 residues. Trimming at V came to 1 base and at J to 6 bases, leaving 2 bases not matched to a gene. The CDR3 sequence is CATSRVLAGVNEQFF. CDR3 nucleotides: TGTGCCACCAGCAGAGTACTAGCGGGAGTCAATGAGCAGTTCTTC.